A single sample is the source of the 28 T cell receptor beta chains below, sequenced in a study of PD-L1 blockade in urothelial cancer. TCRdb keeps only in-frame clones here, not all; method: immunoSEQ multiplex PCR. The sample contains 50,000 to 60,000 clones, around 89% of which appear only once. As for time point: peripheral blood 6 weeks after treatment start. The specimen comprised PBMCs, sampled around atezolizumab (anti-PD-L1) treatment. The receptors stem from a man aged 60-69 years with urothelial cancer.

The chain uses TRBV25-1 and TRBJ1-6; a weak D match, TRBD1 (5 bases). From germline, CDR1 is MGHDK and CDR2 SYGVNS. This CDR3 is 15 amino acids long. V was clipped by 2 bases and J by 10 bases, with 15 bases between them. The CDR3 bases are TGTGCCAGCAGTGAACAGGGAAGGGATTTATCACCCCTCCACTTT. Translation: CASSEQGRDLSPLHF.

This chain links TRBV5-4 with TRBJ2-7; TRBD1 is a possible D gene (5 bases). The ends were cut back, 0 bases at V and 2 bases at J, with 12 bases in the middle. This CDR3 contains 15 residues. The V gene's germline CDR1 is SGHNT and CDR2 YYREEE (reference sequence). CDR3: CASSLEKGPAYEQYF. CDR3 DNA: TGTGCCAGCAGCTTGGAGAAGGGGCCAGCCTACGAGCAGTACTTC.

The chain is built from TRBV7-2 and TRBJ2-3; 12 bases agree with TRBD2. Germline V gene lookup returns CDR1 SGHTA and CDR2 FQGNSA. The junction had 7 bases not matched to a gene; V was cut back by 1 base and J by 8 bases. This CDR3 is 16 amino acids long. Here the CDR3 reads CASSLDPSGGGGTQYF. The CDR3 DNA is TGTGCCAGCAGCTTAGATCCTAGCGGGGGGGGCGGTACGCAGTATTTT.

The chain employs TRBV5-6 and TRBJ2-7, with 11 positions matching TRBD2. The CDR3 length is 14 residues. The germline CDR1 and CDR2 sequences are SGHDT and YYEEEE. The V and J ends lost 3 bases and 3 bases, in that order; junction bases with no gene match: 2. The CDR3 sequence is CASSSGTSGYEQYF. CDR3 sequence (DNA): TGTGCCAGCAGCTCCGGGACTAGCGGCTACGAGCAGTACTTC.

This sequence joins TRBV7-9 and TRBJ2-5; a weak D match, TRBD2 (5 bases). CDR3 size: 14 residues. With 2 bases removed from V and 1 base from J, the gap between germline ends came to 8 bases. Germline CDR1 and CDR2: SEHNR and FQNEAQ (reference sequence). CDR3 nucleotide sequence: TGTGCCAGCAGCTTATCAACTAGCCAAGAGACCCAGTACTTC. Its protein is CASSLSTSQETQYF. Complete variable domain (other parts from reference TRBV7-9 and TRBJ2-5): DTGVSQNPRHKITKRGQNVTFRCDPISEHNRLYWYRQTLGQGPEFLTYFQNEAQLEKSRLLSDRFSAERPKGSFSTLEIQRTEQGDSAMYLCASSLSTSQETQYFGPGTRLLVL.

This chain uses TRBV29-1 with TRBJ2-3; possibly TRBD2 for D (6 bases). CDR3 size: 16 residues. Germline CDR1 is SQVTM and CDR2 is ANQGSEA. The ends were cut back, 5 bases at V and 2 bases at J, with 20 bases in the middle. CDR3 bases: TGCAGCGTTAAATCGCAGGGTCTAGCGTTCACAGATACGCAGTATTTT. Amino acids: CSVKSQGLAFTDTQYF.

CDR3 DNA: TGTGCCAGCAGTTTGGGCACCGGGACATCCGGCTACACCTTC. It specifies CASSLGTGTSGYTF. This sequence joins TRBV6-6 and TRBJ1-2, with D possibly being TRBD1 (6 bases). The CDR3 contains 14 residues. Germline CDR1 is MNHNY and CDR2 is SVGAGI (reference sequence). V lost 4 bases and J lost 8, with 17 bases in between.

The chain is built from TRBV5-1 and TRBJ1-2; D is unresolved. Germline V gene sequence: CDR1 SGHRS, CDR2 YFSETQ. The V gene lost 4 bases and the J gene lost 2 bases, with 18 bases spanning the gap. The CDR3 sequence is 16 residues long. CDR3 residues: CASSLTETGINYGYTF. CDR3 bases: TGCGCCAGCAGCCTCACAGAAACGGGGATCAACTATGGCTACACCTTC.

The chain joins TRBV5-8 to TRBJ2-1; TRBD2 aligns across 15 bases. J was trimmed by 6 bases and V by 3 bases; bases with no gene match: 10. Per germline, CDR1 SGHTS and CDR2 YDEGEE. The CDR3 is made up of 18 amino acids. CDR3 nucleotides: TGTGCCAGCAGCTCCACCGGACTAGCGGGGGGGCCTGTCAATGAGCAGTTCTTC. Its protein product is CASSSTGLAGGPVNEQFF. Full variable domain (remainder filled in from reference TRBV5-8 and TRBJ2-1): EAGVTQSPTHLIKTRGQQATLRCSPISGHTSVYWYQQALGLGLQFLLWYDEGEERNRGNFPPRFSGRQFPNYSSELNVNALELEDSALYLCASSSTGLAGGPVNEQFFGPGTRLTVL.

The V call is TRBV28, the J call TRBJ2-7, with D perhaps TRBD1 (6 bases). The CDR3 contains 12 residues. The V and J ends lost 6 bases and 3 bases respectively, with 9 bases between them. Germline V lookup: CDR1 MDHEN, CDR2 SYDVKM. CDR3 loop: CASRGAVYEQYF. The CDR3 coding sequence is TGTGCCAGCAGGGGGGCCGTCTACGAGCAGTACTTC.

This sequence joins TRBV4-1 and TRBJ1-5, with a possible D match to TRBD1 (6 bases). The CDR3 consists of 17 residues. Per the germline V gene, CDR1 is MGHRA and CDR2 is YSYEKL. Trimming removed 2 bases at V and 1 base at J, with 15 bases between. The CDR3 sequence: CASSQFSGRGSNQPQHF. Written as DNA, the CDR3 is TGCGCCAGCAGCCAATTCTCAGGGAGGGGGAGCAATCAGCCCCAGCATTTT.

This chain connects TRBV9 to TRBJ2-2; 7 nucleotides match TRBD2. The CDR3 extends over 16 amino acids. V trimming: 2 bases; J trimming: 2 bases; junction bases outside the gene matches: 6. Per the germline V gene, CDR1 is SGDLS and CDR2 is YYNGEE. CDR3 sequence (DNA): TGTGCCAGCAGCGTCGGGGGAGGGCCAAACACCGGGGAGCTGTTTTTT. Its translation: CASSVGGGPNTGELFF.

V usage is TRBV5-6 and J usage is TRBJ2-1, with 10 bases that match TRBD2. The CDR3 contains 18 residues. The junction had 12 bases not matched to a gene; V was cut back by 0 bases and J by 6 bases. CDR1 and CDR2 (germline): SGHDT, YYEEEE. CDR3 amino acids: CASSLALAGELSSNEQFF. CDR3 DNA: TGTGCCAGCAGCTTGGCCCTAGCGGGAGAATTATCTAGCAATGAGCAGTTCTTC.

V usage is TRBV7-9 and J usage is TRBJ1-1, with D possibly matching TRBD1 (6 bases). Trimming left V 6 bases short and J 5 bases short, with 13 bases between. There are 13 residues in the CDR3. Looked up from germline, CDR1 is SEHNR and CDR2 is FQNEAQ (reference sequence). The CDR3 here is CASSERGGTEAFF. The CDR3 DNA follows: TGTGCCAGCAGTGAGAGAGGGGGTACTGAAGCTTTCTTT. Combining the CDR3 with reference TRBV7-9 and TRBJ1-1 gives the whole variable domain DTGVSQNPRHKITKRGQNVTFRCDPISEHNRLYWYRQTLGQGPEFLTYFQNEAQLEKSRLLSDRFSAERPKGSFSTLEIQRTEQGDSAMYLCASSERGGTEAFFGQGTRLTVV.

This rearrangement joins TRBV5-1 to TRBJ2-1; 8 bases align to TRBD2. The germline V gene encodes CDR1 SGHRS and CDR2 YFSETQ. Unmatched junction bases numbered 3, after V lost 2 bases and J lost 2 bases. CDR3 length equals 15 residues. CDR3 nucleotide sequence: TGCGCCAGCAGCTTAGATAGCGGGGCCTACAATGAGCAGTTCTTC. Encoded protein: CASSLDSGAYNEQFF.

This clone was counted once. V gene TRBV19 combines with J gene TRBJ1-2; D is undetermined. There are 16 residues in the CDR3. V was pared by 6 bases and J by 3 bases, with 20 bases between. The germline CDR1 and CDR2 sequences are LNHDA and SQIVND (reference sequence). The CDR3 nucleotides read TGTGCCAGTAGAGTATGGCTACCTCCCAGGCACTATGGCTACACCTTC. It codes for CASRVWLPPRHYGYTF.

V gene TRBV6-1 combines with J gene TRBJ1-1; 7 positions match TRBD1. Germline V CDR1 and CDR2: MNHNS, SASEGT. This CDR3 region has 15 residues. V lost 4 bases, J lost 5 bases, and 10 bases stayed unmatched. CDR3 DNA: TGTGCCAGCAGTGTTACAGGGGCCCGGGGAACTGAAGCTTTCTTT. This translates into CASSVTGARGTEAFF.

This CDR3 reads CASRDRGRGANVLTF. The CDR3 bases are TGTGCCAGCAGGGACAGGGGGCGGGGGGCCAACGTCCTGACTTTC. V is TRBV28 and J is TRBJ2-6; 11 nucleotides match TRBD1. The germline V gene has CDR1 MDHEN and CDR2 SYDVKM. The ends lost 6 bases at V and 4 bases at J; junction bases unmatched: 2. This CDR3 has 15 residues.

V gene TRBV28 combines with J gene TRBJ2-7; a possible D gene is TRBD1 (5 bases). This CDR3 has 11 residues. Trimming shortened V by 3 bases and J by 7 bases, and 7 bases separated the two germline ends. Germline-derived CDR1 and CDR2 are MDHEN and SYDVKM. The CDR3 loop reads CASSFAGEQYF. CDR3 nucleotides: TGTGCCAGCAGTTTTGCAGGGGAGCAGTACTTC. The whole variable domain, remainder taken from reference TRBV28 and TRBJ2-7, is DVKVTQSSRYLVKRTGEKVFLECVQDMDHENMFWYRQDPGLGLRLIYFSYDVKMKEKGDIPEGYSVSREKKERFSLILESASTNQTSMYLCASSFAGEQYFGPGTRLTVT.

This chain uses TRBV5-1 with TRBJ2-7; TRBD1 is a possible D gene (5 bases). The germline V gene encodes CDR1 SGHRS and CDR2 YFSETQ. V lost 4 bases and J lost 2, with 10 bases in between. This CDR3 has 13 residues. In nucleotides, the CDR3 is TGCGCCAGCAGCATGGACACCACCTACGAGCAGTACTTC. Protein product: CASSMDTTYEQYF.

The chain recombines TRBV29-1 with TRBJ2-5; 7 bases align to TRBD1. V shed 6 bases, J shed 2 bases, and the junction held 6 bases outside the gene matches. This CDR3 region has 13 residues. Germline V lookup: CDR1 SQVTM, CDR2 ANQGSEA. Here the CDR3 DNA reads TGCAGCGTGACCGGCAGGGGGCAAGAGACCCAGTACTTC. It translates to CSVTGRGQETQYF.

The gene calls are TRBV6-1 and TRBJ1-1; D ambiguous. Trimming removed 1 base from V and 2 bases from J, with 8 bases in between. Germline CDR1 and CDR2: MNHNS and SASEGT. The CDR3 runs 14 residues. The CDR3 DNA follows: TGTGCCAGCAGTGAAGGAGGGCCTAACACTGAAGCTTTCTTT. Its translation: CASSEGGPNTEAFF.

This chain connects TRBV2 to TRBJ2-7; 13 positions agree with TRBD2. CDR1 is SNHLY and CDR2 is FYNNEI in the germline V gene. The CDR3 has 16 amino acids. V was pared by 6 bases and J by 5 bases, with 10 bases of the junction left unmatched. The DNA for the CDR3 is TGTGCCAGCAGGGAATGGACTAGCGGGAGTAAGAACGAGCAGTACTTC. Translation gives CASREWTSGSKNEQYF.

The CDR3 is CASSLIGGGAVNEQFF. The CDR3 bases are TGTGCCAGCAGCTTAATAGGCGGGGGGGCGGTAAATGAGCAGTTCTTC. V and J are TRBV7-3 and TRBJ2-1; 9 nucleotides match TRBD2. The V segment lost 1 base and the J segment 7 bases; nucleotides outside the gene matches: 8. Germline V lookup: CDR1 SGHTA, CDR2 FQGTGA. The CDR3 covers 16 residues. Drawing the rest from reference TRBV7-3 and TRBJ2-1, the complete variable domain is GAGVSQTPSNKVTEKGKYVELRCDPISGHTALYWYRQSLGQGPEFLIYFQGTGAADDSGLPNDRFFAVRPEGSVSTLKIQRTERGDSAVYLCASSLIGGGAVNEQFFGPGTRLTVL.

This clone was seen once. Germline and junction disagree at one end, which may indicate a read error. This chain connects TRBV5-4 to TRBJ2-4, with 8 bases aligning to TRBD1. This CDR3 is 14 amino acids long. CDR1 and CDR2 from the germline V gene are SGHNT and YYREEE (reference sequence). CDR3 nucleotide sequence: TGTGCCAGCAGCGACAGGGGAGGCAAAAGCATTCAGTACTTC. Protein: CASSDRGGKSIQYF.

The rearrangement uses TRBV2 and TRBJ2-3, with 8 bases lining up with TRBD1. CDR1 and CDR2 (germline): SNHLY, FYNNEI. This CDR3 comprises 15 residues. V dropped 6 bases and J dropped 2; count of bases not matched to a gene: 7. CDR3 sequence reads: CASSRTGSDTDTQYF. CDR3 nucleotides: TGTGCCAGCAGCAGGACAGGGTCGGACACAGATACGCAGTATTTT.

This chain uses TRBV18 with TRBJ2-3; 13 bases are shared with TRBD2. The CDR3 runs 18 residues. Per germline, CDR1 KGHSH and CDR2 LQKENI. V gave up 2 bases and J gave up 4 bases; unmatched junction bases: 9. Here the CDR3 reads CASSPSTRTSGSPDTQYF. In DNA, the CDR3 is TGTGCCAGCTCACCATCCACCAGGACTAGCGGGAGTCCAGATACGCAGTATTTT.

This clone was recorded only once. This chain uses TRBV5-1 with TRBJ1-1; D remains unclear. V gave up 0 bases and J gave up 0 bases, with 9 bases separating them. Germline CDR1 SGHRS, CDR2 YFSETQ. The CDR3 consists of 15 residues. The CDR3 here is CASSLAGEMNTEAFF. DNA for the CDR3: TGCGCCAGCAGCTTGGCTGGGGAGATGAACACTGAAGCTTTCTTT.